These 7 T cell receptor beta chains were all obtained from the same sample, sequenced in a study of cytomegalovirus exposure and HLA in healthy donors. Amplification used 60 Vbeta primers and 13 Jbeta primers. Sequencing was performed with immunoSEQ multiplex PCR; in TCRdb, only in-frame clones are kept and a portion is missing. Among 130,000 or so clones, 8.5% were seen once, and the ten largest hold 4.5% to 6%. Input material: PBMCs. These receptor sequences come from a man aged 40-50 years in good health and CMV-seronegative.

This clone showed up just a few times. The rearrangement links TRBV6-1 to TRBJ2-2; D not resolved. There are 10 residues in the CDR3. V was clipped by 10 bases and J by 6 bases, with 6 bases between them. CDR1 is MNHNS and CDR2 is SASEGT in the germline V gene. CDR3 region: CATRPGELFF. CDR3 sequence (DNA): TGTGCCACTAGACCCGGGGAGCTGTTTTTT.

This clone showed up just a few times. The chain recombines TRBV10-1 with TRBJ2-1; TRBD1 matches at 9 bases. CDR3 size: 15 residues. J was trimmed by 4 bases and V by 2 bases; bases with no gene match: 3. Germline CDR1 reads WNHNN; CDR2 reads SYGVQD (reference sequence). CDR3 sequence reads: CASSEGGQGYNEQFF. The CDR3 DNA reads TGCGCCAGCAGTGAGGGAGGACAGGGGTACAATGAGCAGTTCTTC.

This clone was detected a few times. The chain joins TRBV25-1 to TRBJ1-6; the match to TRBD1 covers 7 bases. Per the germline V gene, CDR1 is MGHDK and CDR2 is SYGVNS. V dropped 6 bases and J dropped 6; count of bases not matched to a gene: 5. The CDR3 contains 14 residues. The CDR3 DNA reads TGTGCCAGCAGGGAAGACAGGGTTAATTCACCCCTCCACTTT. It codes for CASREDRVNSPLHF.

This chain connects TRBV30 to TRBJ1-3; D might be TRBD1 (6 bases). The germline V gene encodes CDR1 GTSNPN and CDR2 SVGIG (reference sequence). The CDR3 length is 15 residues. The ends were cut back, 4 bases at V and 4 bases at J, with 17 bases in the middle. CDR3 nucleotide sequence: TGTGCCTGGACCGCAACAGGGTTCGAAGGAAACACCATATATTTT. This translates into CAWTATGFEGNTIYF.

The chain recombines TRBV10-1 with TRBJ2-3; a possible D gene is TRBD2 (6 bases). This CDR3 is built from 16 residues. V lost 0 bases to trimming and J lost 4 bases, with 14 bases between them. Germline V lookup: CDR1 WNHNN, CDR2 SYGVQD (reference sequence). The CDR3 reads CASSESKGGLADTQYF. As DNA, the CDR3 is TGCGCCAGCAGTGAGTCGAAAGGAGGGCTAGCAGATACGCAGTATTTT.

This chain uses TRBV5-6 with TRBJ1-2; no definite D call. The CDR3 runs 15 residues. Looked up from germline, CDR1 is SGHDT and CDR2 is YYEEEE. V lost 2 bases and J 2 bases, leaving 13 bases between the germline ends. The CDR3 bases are TGTGCCAGCAGCTTTAGTCAGAGGGTAAACTATGGCTACACCTTC. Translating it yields CASSFSQRVNYGYTF.

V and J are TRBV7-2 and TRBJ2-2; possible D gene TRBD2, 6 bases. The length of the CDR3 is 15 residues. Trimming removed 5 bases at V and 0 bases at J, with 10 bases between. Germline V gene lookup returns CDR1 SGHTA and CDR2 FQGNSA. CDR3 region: CASSRSGSNTGELFF. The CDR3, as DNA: TGTGCCAGCAGCCGTAGCGGATCGAACACCGGGGAGCTGTTTTTT.